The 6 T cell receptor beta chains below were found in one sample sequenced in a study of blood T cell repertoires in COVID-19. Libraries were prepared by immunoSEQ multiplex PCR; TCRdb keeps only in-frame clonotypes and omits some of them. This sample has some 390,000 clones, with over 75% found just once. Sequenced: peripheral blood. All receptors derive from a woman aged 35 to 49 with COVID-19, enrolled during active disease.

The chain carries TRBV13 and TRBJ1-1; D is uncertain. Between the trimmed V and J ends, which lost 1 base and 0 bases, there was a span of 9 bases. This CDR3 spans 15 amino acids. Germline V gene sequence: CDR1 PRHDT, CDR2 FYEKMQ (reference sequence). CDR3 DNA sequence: TGTGCCAGCAGCTTAGATCGGGATATGAACACTGAAGCTTTCTTT. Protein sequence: CASSLDRDMNTEAFF.

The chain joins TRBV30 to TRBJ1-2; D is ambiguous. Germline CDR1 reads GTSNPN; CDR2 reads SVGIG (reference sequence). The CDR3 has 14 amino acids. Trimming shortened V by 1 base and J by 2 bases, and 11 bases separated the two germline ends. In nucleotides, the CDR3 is TGTGCCTGGAGTGAACAGCCCAAGAACTATGGCTACACCTTC. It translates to CAWSEQPKNYGYTF.

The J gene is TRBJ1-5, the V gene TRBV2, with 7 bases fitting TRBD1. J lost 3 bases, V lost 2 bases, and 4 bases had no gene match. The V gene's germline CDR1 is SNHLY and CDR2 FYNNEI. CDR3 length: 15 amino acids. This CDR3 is CASSENRGHNQPQHF. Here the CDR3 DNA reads TGTGCCAGCAGTGAAAACAGGGGACACAATCAGCCCCAGCATTTT.

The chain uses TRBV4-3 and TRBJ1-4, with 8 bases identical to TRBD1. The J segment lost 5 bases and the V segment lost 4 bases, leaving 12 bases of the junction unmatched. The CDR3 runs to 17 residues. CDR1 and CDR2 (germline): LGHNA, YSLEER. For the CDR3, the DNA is TGCGCCAGCAGCCCTGGACAGGGCGGAGTGGGAAATGAAAAACTGTTTTTT. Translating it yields CASSPGQGGVGNEKLFF.

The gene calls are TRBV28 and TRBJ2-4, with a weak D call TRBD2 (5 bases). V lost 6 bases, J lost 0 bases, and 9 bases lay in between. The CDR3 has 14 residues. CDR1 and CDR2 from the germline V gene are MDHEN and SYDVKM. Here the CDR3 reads CASSPGVAKNIQYF. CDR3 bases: TGTGCCAGCAGCCCCGGGGTAGCCAAAAACATTCAGTACTTC.

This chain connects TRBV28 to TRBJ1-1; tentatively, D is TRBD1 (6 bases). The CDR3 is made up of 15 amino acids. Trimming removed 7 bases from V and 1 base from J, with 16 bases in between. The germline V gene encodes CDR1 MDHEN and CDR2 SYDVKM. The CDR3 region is CASISPGGGNTEAFF. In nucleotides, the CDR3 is TGTGCCAGCATCTCACCGGGAGGGGGGAACACTGAAGCTTTCTTT.